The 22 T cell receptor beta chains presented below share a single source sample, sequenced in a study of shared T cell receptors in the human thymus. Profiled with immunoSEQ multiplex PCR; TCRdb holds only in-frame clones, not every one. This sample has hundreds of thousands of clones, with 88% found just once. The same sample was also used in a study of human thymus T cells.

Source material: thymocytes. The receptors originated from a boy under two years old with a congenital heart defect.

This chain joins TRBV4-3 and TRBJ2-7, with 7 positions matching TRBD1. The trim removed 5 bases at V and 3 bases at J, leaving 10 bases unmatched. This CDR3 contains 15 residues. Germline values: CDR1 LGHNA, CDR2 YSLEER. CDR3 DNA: TGCGCCAGCAGCTACCGACAGGGCCCTTGCTACGAGCAGTACTTC. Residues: CASSYRQGPCYEQYF.

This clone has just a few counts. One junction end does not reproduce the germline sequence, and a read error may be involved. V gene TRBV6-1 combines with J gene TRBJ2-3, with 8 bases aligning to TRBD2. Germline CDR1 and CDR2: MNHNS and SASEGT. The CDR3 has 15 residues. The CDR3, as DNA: TGTGCCAGCAGGGAAGCGGGAGTCATGGGAGATACGCAGTATTTT. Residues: CASREAGVMGDTQYF.

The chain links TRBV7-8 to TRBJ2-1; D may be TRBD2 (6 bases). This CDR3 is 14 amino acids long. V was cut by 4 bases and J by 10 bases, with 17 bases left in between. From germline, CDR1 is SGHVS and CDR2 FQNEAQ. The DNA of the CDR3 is TGTGCCAGCAGCTCCCGGGAGAGGGGTTTCGAGCAGTTCTTC. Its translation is CASSSRERGFEQFF. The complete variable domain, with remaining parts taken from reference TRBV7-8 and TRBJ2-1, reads GAGVSQSPRYKVAKRGQDVALRCDPISGHVSLFWYQQALGQGPEFLTYFQNEAQLDKSGLPSDRFFAERPEGSVSTLKIQRTQQEDSAVYLCASSSRERGFEQFFGPGTRLTVL.

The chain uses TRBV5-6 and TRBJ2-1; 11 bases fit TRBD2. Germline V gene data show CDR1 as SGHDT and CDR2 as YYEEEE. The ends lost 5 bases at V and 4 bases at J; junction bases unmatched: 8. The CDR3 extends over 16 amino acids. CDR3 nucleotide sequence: TGTGCCAGCAGGGAGTCGGGACTAGCGGATTACAATGAGCAGTTCTTC. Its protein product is CASRESGLADYNEQFF.

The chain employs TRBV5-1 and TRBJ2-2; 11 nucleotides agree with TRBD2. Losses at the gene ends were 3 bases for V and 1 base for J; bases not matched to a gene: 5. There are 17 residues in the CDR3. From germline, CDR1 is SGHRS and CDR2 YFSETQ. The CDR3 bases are TGCGCCAGCAGCTCCGGGACTAGCGGATTGAACACCGGGGAGCTGTTTTTT. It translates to CASSSGTSGLNTGELFF. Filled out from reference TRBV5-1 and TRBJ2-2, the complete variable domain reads KAGVTQTPRYLIKTRGQQVTLSCSPISGHRSVSWYQQTPGQGLQFLFEYFSETQRNKGNFPGRFSGRQFSNSRSEMNVSTLELGDSALYLCASSSGTSGLNTGELFFGEGSRLTVL.

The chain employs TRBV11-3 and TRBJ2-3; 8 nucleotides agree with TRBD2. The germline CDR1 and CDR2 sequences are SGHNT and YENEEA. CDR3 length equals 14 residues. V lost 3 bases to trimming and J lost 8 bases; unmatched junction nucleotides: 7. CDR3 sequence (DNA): TGTGCCAGCAGCTTTAGCGGGACCCACGGTACGCAGTATTTT. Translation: CASSFSGTHGTQYF.

The CDR3 nucleotides are TGTGCCAGTATCGACAGCACCTATGGCTACACCTTC. Amino acid sequence: CASIDSTYGYTF. The genes are TRBV19 and TRBJ1-2, with D maybe TRBD1 (5 bases). There are 12 residues in the CDR3. Per the germline V gene, CDR1 is LNHDA and CDR2 is SQIVND (reference sequence). Trimming left V 7 bases short and J 4 bases short, with 10 bases between. Drawing the rest from reference TRBV19 and TRBJ1-2, the complete variable domain is DGGITQSPKYLFRKEGQNVTLSCEQNLNHDAMYWYRQDPGQGLRLIYYSQIVNDFQKGDIAEGYSVSREKKESFPLTVTSAQKNPTAFYLCASIDSTYGYTFGSGTRLTVV.

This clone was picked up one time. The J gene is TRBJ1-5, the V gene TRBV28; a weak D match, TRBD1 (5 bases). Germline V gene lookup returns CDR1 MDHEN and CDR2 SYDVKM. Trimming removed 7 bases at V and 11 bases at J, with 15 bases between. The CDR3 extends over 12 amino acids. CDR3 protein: CASTRPGVAQHF. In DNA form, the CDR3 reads TGTGCCAGCACCCGACCGGGGGTTGCCCAGCATTTT.

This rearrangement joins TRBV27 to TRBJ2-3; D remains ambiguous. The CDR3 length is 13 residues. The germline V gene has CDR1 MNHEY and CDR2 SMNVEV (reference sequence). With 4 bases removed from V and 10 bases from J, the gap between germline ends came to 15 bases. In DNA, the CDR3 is TGTGCCAGCAGTTCCCACACGTCAAGTCCGCAGTATTTT. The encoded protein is CASSSHTSSPQYF.

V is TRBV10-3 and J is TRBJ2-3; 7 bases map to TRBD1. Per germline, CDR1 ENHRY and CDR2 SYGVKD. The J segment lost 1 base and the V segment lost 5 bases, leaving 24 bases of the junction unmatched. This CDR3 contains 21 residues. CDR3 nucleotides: TGTGCCATCAGTAGCCATCCTCACCTAGCCCCTCAGGGGGTAGGCACAGATACGCAGTATTTT. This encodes CAISSHPHLAPQGVGTDTQYF.

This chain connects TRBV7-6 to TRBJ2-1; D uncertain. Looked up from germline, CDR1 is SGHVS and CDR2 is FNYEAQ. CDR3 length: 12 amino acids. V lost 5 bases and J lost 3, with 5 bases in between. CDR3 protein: CASSRGYNEQFF. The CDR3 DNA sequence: TGTGCCAGCAGCCGCGGCTACAATGAGCAGTTCTTC.

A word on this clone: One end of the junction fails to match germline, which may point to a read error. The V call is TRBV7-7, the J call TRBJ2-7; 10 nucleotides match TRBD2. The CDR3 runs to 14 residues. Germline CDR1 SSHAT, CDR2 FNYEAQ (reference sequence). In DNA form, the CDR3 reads TGTGCTAGCAGCGTAGCGGGAGGACTCTACGAGCAGTACTTC. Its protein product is CASSVAGGLYEQYF.

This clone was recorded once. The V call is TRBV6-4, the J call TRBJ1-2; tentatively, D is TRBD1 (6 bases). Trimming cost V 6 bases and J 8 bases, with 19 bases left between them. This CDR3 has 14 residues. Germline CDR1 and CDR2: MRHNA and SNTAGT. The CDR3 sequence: CASRPGGGDEGYTF. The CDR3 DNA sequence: TGTGCCAGCAGACCGGGGGGGGGCGACGAGGGCTACACCTTC.

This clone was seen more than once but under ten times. The CDR3 DNA reads as TGTGCCAGTAGTTCACCTCGGAGGGGAGATACGCAGTATTTT. Translating it yields CASSSPRRGDTQYF. The chain couples TRBV19 to TRBJ2-3; TRBD2 might be the D (6 bases). V dropped 5 bases and J dropped 5 bases, with 14 bases sitting between them. In germline, CDR1 is LNHDA, CDR2 SQIVND (reference sequence). The CDR3 runs to 14 residues.

In nucleotides, the CDR3 is TGTGCCAGCAGTGGCTATCCGACTAGCTCCAATGAGCAGTTCTTC. Residues: CASSGYPTSSNEQFF. This sequence joins TRBV28 and TRBJ2-1; TRBD2 matches at 7 bases. J gave up 6 bases and V 5 bases, and 10 bases lay outside the gene matches. The germline V gene encodes CDR1 MDHEN and CDR2 SYDVKM. This CDR3 has 15 residues. Based on the CDR3 plus reference TRBV28 and TRBJ2-1, the full variable domain is DVKVTQSSRYLVKRTGEKVFLECVQDMDHENMFWYRQDPGLGLRLIYFSYDVKMKEKGDIPEGYSVSREKKERFSLILESASTNQTSMYLCASSGYPTSSNEQFFGPGTRLTVL.

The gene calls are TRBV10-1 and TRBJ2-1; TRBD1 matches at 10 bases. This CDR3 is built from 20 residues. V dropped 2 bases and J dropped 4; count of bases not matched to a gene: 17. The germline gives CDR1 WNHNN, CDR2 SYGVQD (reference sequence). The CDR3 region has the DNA TGCGCCAGCAGTGAGACCCCCCATCGACAGGGGGCGGACCTATACAATGAGCAGTTCTTC. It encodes CASSETPHRQGADLYNEQFF.

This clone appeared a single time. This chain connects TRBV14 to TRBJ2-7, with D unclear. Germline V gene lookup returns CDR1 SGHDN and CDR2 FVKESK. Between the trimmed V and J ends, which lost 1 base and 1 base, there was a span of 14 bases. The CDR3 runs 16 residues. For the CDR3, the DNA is TGTGCCAGCAGCCAAGGCTTCTTACTGCGGTCCTACGAGCAGTACTTC. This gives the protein CASSQGFLLRSYEQYF.

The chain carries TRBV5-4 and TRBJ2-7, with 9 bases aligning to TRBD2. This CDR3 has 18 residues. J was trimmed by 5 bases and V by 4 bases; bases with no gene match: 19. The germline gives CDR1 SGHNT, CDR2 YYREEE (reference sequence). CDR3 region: CASSPDRLAEFLGNEQYF. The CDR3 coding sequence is TGTGCCAGCAGCCCTGATCGACTAGCGGAGTTCCTTGGTAACGAGCAGTACTTC.

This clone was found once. CDR3 protein: CASSQDGHLGNYGYTF. In nucleotides, the CDR3 is TGCGCCAGCAGCCAAGACGGCCACTTGGGCAACTATGGCTACACCTTC. The V call is TRBV4-3, the J call TRBJ1-2; D not certain. Germline loops: CDR1 LGHNA, CDR2 YSLEER. The CDR3 totals 16 residues. The V and J ends lost 0 bases and 2 bases respectively, with 13 bases between them.

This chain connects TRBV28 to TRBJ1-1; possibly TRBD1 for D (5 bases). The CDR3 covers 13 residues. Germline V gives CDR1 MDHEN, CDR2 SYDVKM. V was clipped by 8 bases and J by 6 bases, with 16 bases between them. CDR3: CASGRPQAPEAFF. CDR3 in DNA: TGTGCCAGCGGAAGACCACAGGCCCCTGAAGCTTTCTTT.

The CDR3 DNA reads as TGTGCCAGCTCACCACCTCGACGGGAAACTCCCTACGAGCAGTACTTC. Amino acid sequence: CASSPPRRETPYEQYF. The rearrangement uses TRBV18 and TRBJ2-7, with D perhaps TRBD2 (5 bases). The CDR3 runs to 16 residues. Germline loops: CDR1 KGHSH, CDR2 LQKENI. Trimming removed 0 bases at V and 2 bases at J, with 14 bases between.

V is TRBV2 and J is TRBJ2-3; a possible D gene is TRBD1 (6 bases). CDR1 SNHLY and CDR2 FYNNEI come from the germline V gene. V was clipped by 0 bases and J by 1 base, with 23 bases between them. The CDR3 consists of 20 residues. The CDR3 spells CASSEALQGQRRNRTDTQYF. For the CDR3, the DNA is TGTGCCAGCAGTGAAGCGCTTCAAGGACAGCGGCGAAACCGCACAGATACGCAGTATTTT.